This T cell receptor beta chain originates from a study of radiation and T cells in renal cell carcinoma (TCRdb year 2020). With respect to the entire study: TCR beta sequencing covered fewer than 60 samples in total, comprising around 25 tumors and 27 peripheral blood samples. The final blood draw was performed at 4 weeks after radiation, at the same time as nephrectomy. Across all 50 or so samples, around 4,000,000 unique CDR3 nucleotide sequences encoding some 3,000,000 unique CDR3 amino acid sequences were identified. Findings and caveats that apply to the study as a whole: Changes in the blood repertoire were not tracked past 4 weeks after treatment. In blood, the top tumor clonotypes increased between baseline and 2 weeks post-radiation and then shrank by 4 weeks, which suggests that tumor-resident clones expanded only transiently. With a single-armed trial design, the study had no way to address how radiation dose or scheduling affects the TCR repertoire. Because pretreatment tumor biopsies were not available, the study could not determine whether clonotypes were already present within the tumor at baseline.

Concerning this clone: Its binding antigen is unknown. No base-level quality is on record; no much larger clone is a single base apart.

TCR beta libraries were generated from genomic DNA with the immunoSEQ kit, following the manufacturer's recommendations. To prepare libraries, a first multiplex PCR with proprietary primers was run, followed by a second PCR that added unique barcodes, and a bead cleanup was done after each round. Each sample batch included a kit-provided positive control reaction and a negative control reaction. The final libraries were assessed on an Agilent 4200 TapeStation D1000 ScreenTape, pooled by volume, and quantified by qPCR. An Illumina NextSeq500 fitted with a MidOutput 150-cycle cartridge performed the sequencing, running 156 Read1 cycles and 15 Index1 cycles with the kit's custom primers. The pooled library was loaded at around 1.1 pM, and approximately 20% PhiX control was spiked in. The study's processing was this. The vendor-processed data were analyzed in R, and a clonotype was defined as all T cells that share the same CDR3 nucleotide sequence. In the clone abundance analyses, frequencies were normalized to the 10,000 most abundant clones in each sample. Public T cell clones, which averaged fewer than five per sample, were excluded before analysis. Tumor-enriched clonotypes and baseline blood-enriched clonotypes were defined as those with an abundance difference of at least 32-fold between compartments. A beta-binomial differential abundance model was used to identify clonotypes that were expanded or contracted between blood time points. Tumor-blood repertoire similarity was measured with the Baroni-Urbani and Buser coefficient, and groups were compared using two-tailed Wilcoxon tests in R. As stored in TCRdb, this immuneACCESS dataset retains in-frame rearrangements with V and J assigned. A fraction of the clones does not appear; measured against another copy, unresolved V genes explain less than half of the discrepancy, and the remainder lacks a known reason. Clonal size and the V and J genes are those of that table, whereas D and trimming came from the DNA. Within this sample are some 44,000 clones, with 65% to 85% of them counted one time only. Clones ranked in the top ten supply 25% to 30% of the sample.

Spanning cysteine to phenylalanine, the CDR3 consists of 11 amino acids. Only CDR3 DNA remains: 33 bases, in frame from the first base. Looking up the germline V gene yields CDR1 MGHRA and CDR2 YSYEKL. V drops 0 bases and J drops 10 bases, leaving 6 bases in between. The time point tag for this specimen amounts to: blood 4 weeks post-SBRT, at nephrectomy. The sample's treatment or condition label is to be understood as: 15 Gy SBRT to primary tumor, nephrectomy 4 weeks later. The samples were drawn from a clinical trial, where primary renal cell carcinomas were treated with 15 Gy of stereotactic body radiation therapy and then removed by nephrectomy 4 weeks afterward. To follow tumor-enriched clonotypes, serial peripheral blood was collected from radiation-treated patients at baseline and at 2 weeks and 4 weeks after SBRT. Renal cell carcinoma with clear cell pathology was present in all patients. Genomic DNA for TCR sequencing was prepared using the QIAamp DNA Blood Mini Kit (Qiagen). Samples were included in the analyses only if all quality control checks were passed.

The chain links TRBV4-1 with TRBJ1-1, with no reliable assignment of the D segment. The input for sequencing was blood, taken from a patient whose treatment included radiotherapy and nephrectomy. The receptor was isolated from a woman in her 70s with renal cell carcinoma. The CDR3 region has the sequence CASSQEGLAFF. The DNA sequence is given as TGCGCCAGCAGCCAAGAGGGTCTAGCTTTCTTT.